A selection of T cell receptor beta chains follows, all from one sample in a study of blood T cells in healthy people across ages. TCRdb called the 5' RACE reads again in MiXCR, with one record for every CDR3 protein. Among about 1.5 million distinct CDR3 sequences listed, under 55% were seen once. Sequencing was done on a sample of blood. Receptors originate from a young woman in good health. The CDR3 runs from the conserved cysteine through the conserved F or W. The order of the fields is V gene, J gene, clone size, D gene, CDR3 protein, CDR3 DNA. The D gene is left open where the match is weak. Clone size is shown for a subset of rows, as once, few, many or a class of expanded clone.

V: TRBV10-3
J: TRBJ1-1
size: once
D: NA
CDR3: CAISLGRDTEAFF
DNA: TGTGCCATCAGCCTCGGACGGGACACTGAAGCTTTCTTT

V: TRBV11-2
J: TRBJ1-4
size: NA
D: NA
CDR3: CASSLDPSATNEKLFF
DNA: TGTGCCAGCAGCTTAGATCCCTCGGCAACTAATGAAAAACTGTTTTTT

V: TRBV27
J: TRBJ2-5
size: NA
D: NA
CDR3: CATRRILEGQETQYF
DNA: TGTGCCACCAGGCGAATCCTGGAGGGTCAAGAGACCCAGTACTTC

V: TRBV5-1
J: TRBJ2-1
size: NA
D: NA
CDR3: CASSWSSPQDNEQFF
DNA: TGCGCCAGCAGCTGGTCCAGCCCCCAGGACAATGAGCAGTTCTTC

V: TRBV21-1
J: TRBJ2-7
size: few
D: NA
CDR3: CASSKAWAPSSYEQYF
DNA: TGTGCCAGCAGCAAAGCGTGGGCTCCGAGCTCCTACGAGCAGTACTTC

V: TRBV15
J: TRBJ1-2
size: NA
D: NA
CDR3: CATSRDRTTQGYGYTF
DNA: TGTGCCACCAGCAGAGATCGGACTACACAGGGCTATGGCTACACCTTC

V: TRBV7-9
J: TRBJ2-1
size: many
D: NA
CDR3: CASSGTSNEQFF
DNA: TGTGCCAGCAGCGGTACTAGCAATGAGCAGTTCTTC

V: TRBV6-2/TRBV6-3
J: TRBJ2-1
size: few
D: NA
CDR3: CASMGFYNEQFF
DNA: TGTGCCAGCATGGGTTTCTACAATGAGCAGTTCTTC

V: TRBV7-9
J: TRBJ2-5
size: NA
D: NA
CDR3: CASSPPLNRRVQETQYF
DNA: TGTGCCAGCAGCCCCCCCTTGAATAGACGGGTCCAAGAGACCCAGTACTTC

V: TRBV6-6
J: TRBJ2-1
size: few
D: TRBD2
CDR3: CASSWGLGDFLNEQFF
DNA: TGTGCCAGCAGTTGGGGACTAGGGGACTTCCTCAATGAGCAGTTCTTC

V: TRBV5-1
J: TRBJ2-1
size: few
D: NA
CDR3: CASSWQGSYNEQFF
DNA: TGCGCCAGCAGCTGGCAGGGGTCCTACAATGAGCAGTTCTTC

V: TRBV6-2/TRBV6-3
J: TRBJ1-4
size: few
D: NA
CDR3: CASSYSKRHPSTNEKLFF
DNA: TGTGCCAGCAGTTACTCGAAGAGACACCCTTCAACTAATGAAAAACTGTTTTTT

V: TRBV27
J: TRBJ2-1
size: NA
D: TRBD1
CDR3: CASSPTGGATGGEQFF
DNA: TGTGCCAGCAGTCCAACAGGGGGCGCAACGGGCGGTGAGCAGTTCTTC

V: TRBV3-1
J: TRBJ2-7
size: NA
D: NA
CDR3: CASSRTMEGYEQYF
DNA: TGTGCCAGCAGCCGTACAATGGAGGGCTACGAGCAGTACTTC

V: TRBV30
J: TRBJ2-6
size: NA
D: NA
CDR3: CAWSWGPGSGANVLTF
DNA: TGTGCCTGGAGCTGGGGGCCGGGATCTGGGGCCAACGTCCTGACTTTC

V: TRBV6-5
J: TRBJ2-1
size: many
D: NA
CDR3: CASSPQGSYNEQFF
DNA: TGTGCCAGCAGTCCCCAGGGAAGCTACAATGAGCAGTTCTTC

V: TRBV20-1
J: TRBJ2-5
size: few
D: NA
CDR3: CSADRETQYF
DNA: TGCAGTGCTGATCGAGAGACCCAGTACTTC

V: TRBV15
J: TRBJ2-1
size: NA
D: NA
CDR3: CATSSVLGGQNEKFF
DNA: TGTGCCACCAGCAGTGTCCTAGGGGGGCAGAATGAGAAGTTCTTC

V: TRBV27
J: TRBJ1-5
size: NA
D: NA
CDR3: CGSSFSRVGNQPQHF
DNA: TGTGGCAGCAGTTTCAGCAGGGTCGGCAATCAGCCCCAGCATTTT

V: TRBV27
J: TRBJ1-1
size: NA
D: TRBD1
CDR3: CARTGDTEAFF
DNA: TGTGCCAGGACAGGGGACACTGAAGCTTTCTTT

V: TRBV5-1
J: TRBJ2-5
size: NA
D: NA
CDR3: CASGLYGGKGETQYF
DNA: TGCGCCAGCGGCTTGTATGGCGGGAAGGGAGAGACCCAGTACTTC

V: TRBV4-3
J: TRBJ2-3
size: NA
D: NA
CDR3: CASSQGQDGTDTQYF
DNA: TGCGCCAGCAGCCAAGGACAGGACGGCACAGATACGCAGTATTTT

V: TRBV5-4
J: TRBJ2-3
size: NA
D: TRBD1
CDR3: CASSLAGGGTDMQYF
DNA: TGTGCCAGCAGCTTGGCAGGGGGCGGCACAGATATGCAGTATTTT

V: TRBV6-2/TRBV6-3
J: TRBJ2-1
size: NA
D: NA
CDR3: CASSFPSGPRISYNEQFF
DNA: TGTGCCAGCAGTTTCCCCTCCGGACCCCGAATATCCTACAATGAGCAGTTCTTC

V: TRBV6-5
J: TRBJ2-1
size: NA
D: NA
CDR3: CASSYAGAGSYNEQFF
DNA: TGTGCCAGCAGTTACGCAGGGGCAGGCTCCTACAATGAGCAGTTCTTC

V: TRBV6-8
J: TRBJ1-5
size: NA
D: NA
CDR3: CASSTHGRSNQPQHF
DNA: TGTGCCAGCAGTACTCATGGTAGAAGCAATCAGCCCCAGCATTTT

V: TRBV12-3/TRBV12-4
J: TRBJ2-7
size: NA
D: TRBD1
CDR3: CASGRTGAQYF
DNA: TGTGCCAGCGGACGGACAGGGGCGCAGTACTTC

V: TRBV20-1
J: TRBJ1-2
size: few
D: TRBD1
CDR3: CSARETGTANGYTF
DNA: TGCAGTGCTAGAGAGACAGGGACCGCGAATGGCTACACCTTC

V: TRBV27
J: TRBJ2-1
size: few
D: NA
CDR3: CASNLGVPSYNEQFF
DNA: TGTGCCAGCAACTTGGGGGTCCCCTCCTACAATGAGCAGTTCTTC

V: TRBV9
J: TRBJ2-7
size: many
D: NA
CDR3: CASSVGVDYEQYF
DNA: TGTGCCAGCAGCGTGGGTGTTGACTACGAGCAGTACTTC

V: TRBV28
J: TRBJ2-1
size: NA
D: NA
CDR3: CASSSPGRRGDEQFF
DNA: TGTGCCAGCAGTTCCCCGGGACGGAGGGGGGATGAGCAGTTCTTC

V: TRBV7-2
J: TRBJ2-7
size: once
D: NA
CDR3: CASSLRGLEGNLHYEQYF
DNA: TGTGCCAGCAGCTTACGGGGGCTAGAGGGCAATCTACACTACGAGCAGTACTTC

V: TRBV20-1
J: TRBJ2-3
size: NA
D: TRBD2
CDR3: CSAPPLAGSHTQYF
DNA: TGCAGTGCTCCTCCACTAGCGGGATCCCATACGCAGTATTTT

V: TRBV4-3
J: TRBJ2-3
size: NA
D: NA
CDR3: CASSQDGGAMADTQYF
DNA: TGCGCCAGCAGCCAAGACGGTGGGGCAATGGCAGATACGCAGTATTTT

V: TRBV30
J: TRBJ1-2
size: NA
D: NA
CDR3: CAVATQVDYGYTF
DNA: TGTGCGGTCGCGACCCAGGTGGACTATGGCTACACCTTC

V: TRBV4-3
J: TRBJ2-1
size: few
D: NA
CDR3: CASSQDEETSSYNEQFF
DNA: TGCGCCAGCAGCCAAGATGAGGAGACAAGCTCCTACAATGAGCAGTTCTTC

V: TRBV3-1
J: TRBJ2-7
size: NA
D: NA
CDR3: CASSQGIEGHSYEQYF
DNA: TGTGCCAGCAGCCAAGGCATAGAGGGGCACTCCTACGAGCAGTACTTC

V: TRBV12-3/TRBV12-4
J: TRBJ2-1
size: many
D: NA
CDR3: CASTPPYVTGVEQFF
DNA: TGTGCCAGCACCCCCCCTTATGTCACGGGTGTTGAGCAGTTCTTC

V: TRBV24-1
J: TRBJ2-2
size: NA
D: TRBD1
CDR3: CATRSTGDTGELFF
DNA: TGTGCCACCAGGAGTACAGGGGACACCGGGGAGCTGTTTTTT

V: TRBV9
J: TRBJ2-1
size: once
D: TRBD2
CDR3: CASGGTIGPNEQFF
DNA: TGTGCCAGCGGCGGGACTATCGGTCCCAATGAGCAGTTCTTC

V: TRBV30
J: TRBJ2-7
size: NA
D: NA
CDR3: CAWRGFSYEQYF
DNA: TGTGCCTGGAGGGGGTTCTCCTACGAGCAGTACTTC

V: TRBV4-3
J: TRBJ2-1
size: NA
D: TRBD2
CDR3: CASSQGLAGGLGYNEQFF
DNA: TGCGCCAGCAGCCAGGGACTAGCGGGGGGCCTCGGGTACAATGAGCAGTTCTTC

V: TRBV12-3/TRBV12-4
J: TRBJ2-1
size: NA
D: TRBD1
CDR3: CASARWDSRRFFLYEQFF
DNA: TGTGCCAGCGCTCGATGGGACAGCAGGAGGTTTTTTCTTTATGAGCAGTTCTTC

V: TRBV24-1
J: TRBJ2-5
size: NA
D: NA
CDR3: CATSDPDPKETQYF
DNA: TGTGCCACCAGTGACCCCGACCCAAAAGAGACCCAGTACTTC

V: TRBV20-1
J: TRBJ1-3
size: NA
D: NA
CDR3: CSARVQTGLNTIYF
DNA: TGCAGTGCTAGAGTTCAGACAGGACTGAACACCATATATTTT

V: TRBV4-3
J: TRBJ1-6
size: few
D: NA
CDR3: CASSQERPTGSYNSPLHF
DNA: TGCGCCAGCAGCCAAGAACGACCGACGGGATCCTATAATTCACCCCTCCACTTT

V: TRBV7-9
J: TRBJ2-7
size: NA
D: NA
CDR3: CASSLTKGDLPYEQYF
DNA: TGTGCCAGCAGCTTAACCAAGGGGGACCTGCCCTACGAGCAGTACTTC

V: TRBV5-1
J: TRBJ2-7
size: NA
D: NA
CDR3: CASWGENYEQYF
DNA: TGCGCCAGCTGGGGGGAAAACTACGAGCAGTACTTC

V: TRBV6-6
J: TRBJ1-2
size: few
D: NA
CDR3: CASRGGSDGYTF
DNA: TGTGCCAGCCGGGGGGGGTCAGATGGCTACACCTTC

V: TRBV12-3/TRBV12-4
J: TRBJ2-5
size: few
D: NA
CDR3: CASSLSGARYQETQYF
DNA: TGTGCCAGCAGTTTGTCGGGGGCTCGGTACCAAGAGACCCAGTACTTC

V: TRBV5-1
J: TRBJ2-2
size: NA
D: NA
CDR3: CASSFNLEYTGELFF
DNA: TGCGCCAGCAGCTTCAACCTGGAGTACACCGGGGAGCTGTTTTTT

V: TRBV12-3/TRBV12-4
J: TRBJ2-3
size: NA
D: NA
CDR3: CASSLAGYESGDTQYF
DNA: TGTGCCAGCAGTTTAGCGGGGTACGAGTCCGGAGATACGCAGTATTTT

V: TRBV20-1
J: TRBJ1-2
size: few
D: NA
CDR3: CSARDSTKVNYGYTF
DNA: TGCAGTGCTAGAGATAGTACAAAAGTTAACTATGGCTACACCTTC

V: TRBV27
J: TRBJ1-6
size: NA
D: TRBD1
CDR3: CASSIGLTGNHSPLHF
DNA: TGTGCCAGCAGTATAGGACTGACAGGGAATCATTCACCCCTCCACTTT

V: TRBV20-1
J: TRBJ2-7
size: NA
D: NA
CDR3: CSARWTVYNEQYF
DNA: TGCAGTGCTAGGTGGACTGTTTACAATGAGCAGTACTTC

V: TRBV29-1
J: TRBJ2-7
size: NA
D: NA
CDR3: CSVEEAGGASSYNEQYF
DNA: TGCAGCGTTGAAGAGGCCGGCGGCGCTAGCTCCTACAATGAGCAGTACTTC

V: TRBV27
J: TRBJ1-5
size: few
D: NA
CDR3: CASTPTGNQPQHF
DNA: TGTGCCAGCACTCCGACAGGCAATCAGCCCCAGCATTTT

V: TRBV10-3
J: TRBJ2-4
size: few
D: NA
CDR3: CAISGLEGRIQYF
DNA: TGTGCCATCAGTGGGCTGGAGGGTCGGATTCAGTACTTC

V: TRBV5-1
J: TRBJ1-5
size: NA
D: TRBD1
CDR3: CASSLGGQGHQPQHF
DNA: TGCGCCAGCAGCTTGGGAGGACAGGGACATCAGCCCCAGCATTTT

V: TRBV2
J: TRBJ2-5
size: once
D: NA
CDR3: CAATTLGETQYF
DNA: TGTGCCGCCACCACACTAGGAGAGACCCAGTACTTC